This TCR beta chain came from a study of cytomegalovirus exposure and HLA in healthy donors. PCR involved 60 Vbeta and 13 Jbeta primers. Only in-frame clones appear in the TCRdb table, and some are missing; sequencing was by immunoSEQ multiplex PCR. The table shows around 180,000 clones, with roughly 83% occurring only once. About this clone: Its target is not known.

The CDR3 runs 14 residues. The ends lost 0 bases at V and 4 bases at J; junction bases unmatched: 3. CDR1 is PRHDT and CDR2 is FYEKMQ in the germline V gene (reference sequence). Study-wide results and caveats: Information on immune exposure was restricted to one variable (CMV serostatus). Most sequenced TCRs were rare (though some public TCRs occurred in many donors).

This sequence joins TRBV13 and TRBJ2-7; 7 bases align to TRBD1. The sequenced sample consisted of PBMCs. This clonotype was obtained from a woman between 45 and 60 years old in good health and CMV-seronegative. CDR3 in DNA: TGTGCCAGCAGCTTAGGGCAGGGGGAATACGAGCAGTACTTC. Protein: CASSLGQGEYEQYF.